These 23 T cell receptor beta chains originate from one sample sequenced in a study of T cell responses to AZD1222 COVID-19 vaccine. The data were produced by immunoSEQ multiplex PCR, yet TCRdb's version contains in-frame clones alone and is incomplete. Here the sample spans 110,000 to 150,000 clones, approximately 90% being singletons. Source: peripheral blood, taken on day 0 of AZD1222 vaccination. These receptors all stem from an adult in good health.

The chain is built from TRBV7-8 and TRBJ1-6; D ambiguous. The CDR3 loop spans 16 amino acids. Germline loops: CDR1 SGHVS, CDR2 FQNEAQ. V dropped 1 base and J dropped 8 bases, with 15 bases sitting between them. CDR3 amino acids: CASSLGSGPRHSPLHF. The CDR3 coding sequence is TGTGCCAGCAGCTTAGGCAGTGGACCTAGGCATTCACCCCTCCACTTT.

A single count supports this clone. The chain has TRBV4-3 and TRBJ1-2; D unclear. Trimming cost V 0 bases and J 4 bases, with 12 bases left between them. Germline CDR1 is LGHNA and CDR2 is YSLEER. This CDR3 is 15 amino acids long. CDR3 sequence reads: CASSQDVTSAYGYTF. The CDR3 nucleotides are TGCGCCAGCAGCCAAGACGTCACCTCCGCCTATGGCTACACCTTC.

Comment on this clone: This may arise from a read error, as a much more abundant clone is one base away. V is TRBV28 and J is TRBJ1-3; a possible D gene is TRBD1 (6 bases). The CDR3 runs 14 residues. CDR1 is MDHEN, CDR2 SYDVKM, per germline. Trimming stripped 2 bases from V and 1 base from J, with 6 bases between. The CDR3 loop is CASSLQGSGNTIYF. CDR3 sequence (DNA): TGTGCCAGCAGTTTACAGGGGTCTGGAAACACCATATATTTT.

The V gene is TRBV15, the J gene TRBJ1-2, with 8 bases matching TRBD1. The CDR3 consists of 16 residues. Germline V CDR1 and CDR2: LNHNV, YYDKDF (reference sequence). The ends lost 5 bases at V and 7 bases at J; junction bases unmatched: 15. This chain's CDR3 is CATSVPGTGLYAGYTF. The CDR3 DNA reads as TGTGCCACCAGCGTGCCCGGGACAGGACTCTATGCTGGCTACACCTTC.

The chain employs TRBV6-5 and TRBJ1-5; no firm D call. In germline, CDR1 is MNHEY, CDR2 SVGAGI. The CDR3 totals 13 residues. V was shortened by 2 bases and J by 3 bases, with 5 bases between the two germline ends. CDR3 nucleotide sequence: TGTGCCAGCAGTTACGCTCCCAATCAGCCCCAGCATTTT. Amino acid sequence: CASSYAPNQPQHF.

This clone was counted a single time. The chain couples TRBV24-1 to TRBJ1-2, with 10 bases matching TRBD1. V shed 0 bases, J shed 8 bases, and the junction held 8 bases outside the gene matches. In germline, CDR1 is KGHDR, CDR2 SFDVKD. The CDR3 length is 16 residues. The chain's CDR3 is CATSDLGGQGSYGYTF. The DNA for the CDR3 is TGTGCCACCAGTGATTTGGGGGGACAGGGGAGTTACGGCTACACCTTC.

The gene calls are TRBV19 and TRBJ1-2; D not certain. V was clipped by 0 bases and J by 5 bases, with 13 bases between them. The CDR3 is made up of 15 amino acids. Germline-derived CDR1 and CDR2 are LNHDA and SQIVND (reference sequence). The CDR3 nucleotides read TGTGCCAGTAGTATAGATCGGCAAACAAGGTATGGCTACACCTTC. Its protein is CASSIDRQTRYGYTF. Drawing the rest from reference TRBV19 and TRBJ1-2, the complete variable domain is DGGITQSPKYLFRKEGQNVTLSCEQNLNHDAMYWYRQDPGQGLRLIYYSQIVNDFQKGDIAEGYSVSREKKESFPLTVTSAQKNPTAFYLCASSIDRQTRYGYTFGSGTRLTVV.

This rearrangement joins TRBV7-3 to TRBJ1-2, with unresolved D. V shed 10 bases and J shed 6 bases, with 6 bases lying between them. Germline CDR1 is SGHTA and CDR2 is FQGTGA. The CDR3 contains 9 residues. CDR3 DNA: TGTGCCACCCCTAATGGCTACACCTTC. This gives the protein CATPNGYTF.

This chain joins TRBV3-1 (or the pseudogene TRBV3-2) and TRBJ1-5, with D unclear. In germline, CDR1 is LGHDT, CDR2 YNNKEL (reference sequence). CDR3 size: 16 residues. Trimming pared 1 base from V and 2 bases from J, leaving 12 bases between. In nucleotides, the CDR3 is TGTGCCAGCAGCCAAGCTGCGCCCGGCGGCAATCAGCCCCAGCATTTT. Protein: CASSQAAPGGNQPQHF.

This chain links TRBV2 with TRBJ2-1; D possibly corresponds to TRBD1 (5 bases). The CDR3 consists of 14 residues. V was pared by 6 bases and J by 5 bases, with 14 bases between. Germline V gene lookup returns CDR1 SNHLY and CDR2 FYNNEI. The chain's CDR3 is CASRRMGRNNEQFF. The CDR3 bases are TGTGCCAGCAGGAGGATGGGGCGAAACAATGAGCAGTTCTTC.

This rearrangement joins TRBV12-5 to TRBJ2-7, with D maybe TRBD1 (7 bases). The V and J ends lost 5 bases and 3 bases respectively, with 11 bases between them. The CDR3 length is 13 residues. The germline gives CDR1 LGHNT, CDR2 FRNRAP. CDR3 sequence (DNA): TGTGCTAGTGGTCCAGGGGGAGGCTACGAGCAGTACTTC. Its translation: CASGPGGGYEQYF.

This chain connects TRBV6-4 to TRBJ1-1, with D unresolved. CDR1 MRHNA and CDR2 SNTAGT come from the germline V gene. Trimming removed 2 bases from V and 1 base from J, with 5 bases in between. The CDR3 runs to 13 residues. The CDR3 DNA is TGTGCCAGCAGTGACAAGGGGAACACTGAAGCTTTCTTT. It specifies CASSDKGNTEAFF.

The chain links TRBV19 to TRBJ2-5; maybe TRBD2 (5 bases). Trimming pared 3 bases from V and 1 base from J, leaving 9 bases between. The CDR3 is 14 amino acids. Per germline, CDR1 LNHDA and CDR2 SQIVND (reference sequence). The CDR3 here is CASSISAAQETQYF. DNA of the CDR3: TGTGCCAGTAGTATCTCAGCGGCCCAAGAGACCCAGTACTTC.

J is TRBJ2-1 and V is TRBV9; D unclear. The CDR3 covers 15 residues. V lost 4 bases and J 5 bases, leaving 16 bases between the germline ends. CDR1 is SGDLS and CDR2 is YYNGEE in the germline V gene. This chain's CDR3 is CASSPHIPQDNEQFF. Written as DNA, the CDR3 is TGTGCCAGCAGCCCCCATATCCCCCAAGACAATGAGCAGTTCTTC.

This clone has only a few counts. The CDR3 bases are TGTGCCAGCAGTGCCTACAGGACTGGGGCCAACGTCCTGACTTTC. This translates into CASSAYRTGANVLTF. V usage is TRBV27 and J usage is TRBJ2-6, with a tentative D call TRBD1 (5 bases). From germline, CDR1 is MNHEY and CDR2 SMNVEV (reference sequence). The CDR3 runs 15 residues. Trimming removed 5 bases from V and 2 bases from J, with 10 bases in between.

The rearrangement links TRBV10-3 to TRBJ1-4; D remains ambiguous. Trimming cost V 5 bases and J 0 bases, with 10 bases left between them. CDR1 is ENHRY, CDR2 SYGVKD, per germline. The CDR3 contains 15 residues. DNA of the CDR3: TGTGCCATCAGTCAAACCGGGACAACTAATGAAAAACTGTTTTTT. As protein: CAISQTGTTNEKLFF.

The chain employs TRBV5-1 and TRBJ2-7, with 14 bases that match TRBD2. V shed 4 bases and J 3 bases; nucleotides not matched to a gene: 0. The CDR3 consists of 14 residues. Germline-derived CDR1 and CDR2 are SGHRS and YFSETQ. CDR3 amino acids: CASSGTSGSYEQYF. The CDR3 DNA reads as TGCGCCAGCAGCGGGACTAGCGGGAGCTACGAGCAGTACTTC.

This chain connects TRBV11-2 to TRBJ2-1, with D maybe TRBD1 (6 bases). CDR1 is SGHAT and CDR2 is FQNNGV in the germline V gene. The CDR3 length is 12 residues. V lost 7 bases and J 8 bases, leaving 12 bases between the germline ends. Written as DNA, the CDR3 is TGTGCCAGCACGGGTCCAGGGGATGAGCAGTTCTTC. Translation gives CASTGPGDEQFF.

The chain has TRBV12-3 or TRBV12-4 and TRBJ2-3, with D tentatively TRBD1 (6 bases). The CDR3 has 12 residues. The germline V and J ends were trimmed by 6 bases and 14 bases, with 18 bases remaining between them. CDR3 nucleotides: TGTGCCAGCAGCTACGACCGGGACACTAGGTATTTT. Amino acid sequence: CASSYDRDTRYF.

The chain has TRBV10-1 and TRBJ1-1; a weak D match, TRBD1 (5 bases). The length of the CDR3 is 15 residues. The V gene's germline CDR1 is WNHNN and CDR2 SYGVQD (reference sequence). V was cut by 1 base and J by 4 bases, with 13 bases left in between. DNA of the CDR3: TGCGCCAGCAGTGAGTACCAGGGAGCGGGCACTGAAGCTTTCTTT. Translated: CASSEYQGAGTEAFF.

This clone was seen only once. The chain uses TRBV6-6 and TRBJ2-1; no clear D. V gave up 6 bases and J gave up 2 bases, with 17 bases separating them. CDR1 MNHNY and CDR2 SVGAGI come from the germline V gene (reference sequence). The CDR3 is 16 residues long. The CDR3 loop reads CASRSPRRLTYNEQFF. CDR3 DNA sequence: TGTGCCAGCAGATCCCCCCGCCGCCTTACCTACAATGAGCAGTTCTTC.

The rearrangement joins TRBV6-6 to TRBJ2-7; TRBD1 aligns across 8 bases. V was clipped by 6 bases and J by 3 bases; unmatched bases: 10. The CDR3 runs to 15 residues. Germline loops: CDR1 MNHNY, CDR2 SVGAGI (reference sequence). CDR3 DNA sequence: TGTGCCAGCAGACTCGGACAGGGCGGAGGCTACGAGCAGTACTTC. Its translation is CASRLGQGGGYEQYF.

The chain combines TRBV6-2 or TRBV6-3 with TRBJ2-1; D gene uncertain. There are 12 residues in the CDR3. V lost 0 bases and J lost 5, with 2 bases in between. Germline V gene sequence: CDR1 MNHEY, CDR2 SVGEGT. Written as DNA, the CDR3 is TGTGCCAGCAGTTACTCGGACAATGAGCAGTTCTTC. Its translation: CASSYSDNEQFF.